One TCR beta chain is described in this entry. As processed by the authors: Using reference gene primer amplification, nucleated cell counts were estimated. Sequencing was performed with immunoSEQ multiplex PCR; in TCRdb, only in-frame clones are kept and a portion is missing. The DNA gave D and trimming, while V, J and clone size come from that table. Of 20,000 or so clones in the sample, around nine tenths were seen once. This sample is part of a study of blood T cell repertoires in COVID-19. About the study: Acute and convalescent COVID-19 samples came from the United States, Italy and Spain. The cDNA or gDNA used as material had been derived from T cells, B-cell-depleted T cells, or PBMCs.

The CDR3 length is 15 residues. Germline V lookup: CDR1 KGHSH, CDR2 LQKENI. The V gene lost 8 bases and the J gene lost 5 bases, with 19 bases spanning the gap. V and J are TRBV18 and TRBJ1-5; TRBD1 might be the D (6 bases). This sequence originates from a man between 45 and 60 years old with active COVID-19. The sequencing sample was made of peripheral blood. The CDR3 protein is CASTENRDSYQPQHF. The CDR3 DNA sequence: TGTGCCAGCACAGAGAACAGGGATTCGTATCAGCCCCAGCATTTT.